These 15 T cell receptor beta chains originate from one sample sequenced in a study of shared clonotypes between healthy human individuals. In the naive CD8 group, cells lacked CD45RO and were positively selected for CCR7, so terminally differentiated effector memory CD45RA+ cells were left out. The assay was immunoSEQ multiplex PCR, and TCRdb's table has in-frame clones only and misses some. The sample has fewer than 1 million clones, 90% to 98% seen once. The sequencing sample was made of naive CD8+ T cells sorted from blood. These TCRs come from a young man in good health.

V usage is TRBV5-6 and J usage is TRBJ2-2, with D hard to call. Germline assignment: CDR1 SGHDT and CDR2 YYEEEE. V shed 6 bases and J shed 7 bases, with 10 bases lying between them. This CDR3 contains 12 residues. The DNA of the CDR3 is TGTGCCAGCACCCTTGGTCTCGGGGAGCTGTTTTTT. The encoded protein is CASTLGLGELFF.

V gene TRBV6-5 combines with J gene TRBJ1-2, with TRBD1 as a possible D gene (6 bases). CDR1 is MNHEY, CDR2 SVGAGI, per germline. V dropped 6 bases and J dropped 2 bases, with 10 bases sitting between them. The CDR3 covers 13 residues. In DNA, the CDR3 is TGTGCCAGCAGACCCGGGACAAACTATGGCTACACCTTC. It codes for CASRPGTNYGYTF.

CDR3 sequence: CASSFSFQGAKYNEQFF. CDR3 bases: TGTGCCAGCAGCTTTTCATTTCAGGGGGCGAAGTACAATGAGCAGTTCTTC. The chain has TRBV7-2 and TRBJ2-1, with TRBD1 matching over 8 bases. V shed 3 bases, J shed 4 bases, and the junction held 11 bases outside the gene matches. Germline values: CDR1 SGHTA, CDR2 FQGNSA. The CDR3 totals 17 residues.

For this clone: In the same sample, other DNA sequences code for this CDR3. The V gene is TRBV7-2, the J gene TRBJ2-7; no definite D call. Germline V gives CDR1 SGHTA, CDR2 FQGNSA. This CDR3 is 11 amino acids long. V lost 6 bases and J lost 0, with 3 bases in between. The CDR3 spells CASSGSYEQYF. Written as DNA, the CDR3 is TGTGCCAGCAGTGGCTCCTACGAGCAGTACTTC. Filled out from reference TRBV7-2 and TRBJ2-7, the complete variable domain reads GAGVSQSPSNKVTEKGKDVELRCDPISGHTALYWYRQSLGQGLEFLIYFQGNSAPDKSGLPSDRFSAERTGGSVSTLTIQRTQQEDSAVYLCASSGSYEQYFGPGTRLTVT.

This clone was detected only once. J is TRBJ2-1 and V is TRBV9; D gene ambiguous. V lost 2 bases and J lost 6, with 9 bases in between. CDR1 SGDLS and CDR2 YYNGEE come from the germline V gene. The CDR3 length is 13 residues. The CDR3: CASSVPNLNEQFF. The CDR3 DNA reads as TGTGCCAGCAGCGTCCCAAACCTCAATGAGCAGTTCTTC.

The V gene is TRBV7-9, the J gene TRBJ1-5; 7 positions agree with TRBD1. V gave up 6 bases and J gave up 7 bases; unmatched junction bases: 6. From germline, CDR1 is SEHNR and CDR2 FQNEAQ (reference sequence). The CDR3 is 13 residues long. The CDR3 nucleotides are TGTGCCAGCAGTGGGACAGAAGAACAGCCCCAGCATTTT. Residues: CASSGTEEQPQHF.

This clone was recorded once. This specimen includes other DNA sequences encoding the same CDR3. This sequence joins TRBV5-1 and TRBJ2-7, with D possibly being TRBD1 (5 bases). The germline V gene encodes CDR1 SGHRS and CDR2 YFSETQ. The CDR3 runs 14 residues. V lost 1 base and J 4 bases, leaving 12 bases between the germline ends. The CDR3 nucleotides are TGCGCCAGCAGCTTGAGGGCAGGGTCGTACGAGCAGTACTTC. As protein: CASSLRAGSYEQYF. The full variable domain, in which reference TRBV5-1 and TRBJ2-7 provide the parts outside the CDR3, is KAGVTQTPRYLIKTRGQQVTLSCSPISGHRSVSWYQQTPGQGLQFLFEYFSETQRNKGNFPGRFSGRQFSNSRSEMNVSTLELGDSALYLCASSLRAGSYEQYFGPGTRLTVT.

This chain links TRBV5-1 with TRBJ1-4; 7 positions match TRBD1. The CDR3 consists of 14 residues. Unmatched junction bases numbered 2, after V lost 4 bases and J lost 2 bases. Germline V gives CDR1 SGHRS, CDR2 YFSETQ. In DNA form, the CDR3 reads TGCGCCAGCAGCCAGGGACAGACTAATGAAAAACTGTTTTTT. This sequence encodes CASSQGQTNEKLFF.

This sequence joins TRBV5-4 and TRBJ2-7; D possibly uses TRBD1 or TRBD2 (5 bases each). Germline CDR1 SGHNT, CDR2 YYREEE (reference sequence). V lost 2 bases to trimming and J lost 5 bases, with 14 bases between them. This CDR3 has 14 residues. The chain's CDR3 is CASSFRDRRHEQYF. The DNA of the CDR3 is TGTGCCAGCAGCTTCCGGGACCGCCGCCACGAGCAGTACTTC.

V is TRBV7-2 and J is TRBJ2-7; 7 nucleotides agree with TRBD1. The CDR3 is made up of 12 amino acids. Per germline, CDR1 SGHTA and CDR2 FQGNSA. V lost 8 bases, J lost 4 bases, and 5 bases stayed unmatched. The CDR3 nucleotides read TGTGCCAGCGACTCAGGGGGTTACGAGCAGTACTTC. Translated: CASDSGGYEQYF.

The V gene is TRBV10-2, the J gene TRBJ2-1; D remains unclear. This CDR3 comprises 11 residues. The germline gives CDR1 WSHSY, CDR2 SAAADI. Trimming took off 5 bases at V and 9 bases at J, with 8 bases between the two ends. The CDR3 DNA sequence: TGCGCCAGCAGTCCTCGAGTTGAGCAGTTCTTC. Amino acid sequence: CASSPRVEQFF.

The rearrangement uses TRBV5-1 and TRBJ2-7; TRBD2 matches 9 bases. Germline CDR1 is SGHRS and CDR2 is YFSETQ. The junction had 3 bases not matched to a gene; V was cut back by 4 bases and J by 1 base. The length of the CDR3 is 14 residues. Here the CDR3 DNA reads TGCGCCAGCAGCCCTAGCGGGATTTCCTACGAGCAGTACTTC. Its translation: CASSPSGISYEQYF.

This sequence joins TRBV5-1 and TRBJ2-7; 8 nucleotides match TRBD2. This CDR3 is built from 15 residues. After removal of 7 bases from V and 2 bases from J, the junction contained 11 bases not matched to a gene. Germline-derived CDR1 and CDR2 are SGHRS and YFSETQ. Written as DNA, the CDR3 is TGCGCCAGCTCCCCCGCGTTAGCGGGAACCTACGAGCAGTACTTC. This codes for CASSPALAGTYEQYF. Full variable domain (rest looked up from reference TRBV5-1 and TRBJ2-7): KAGVTQTPRYLIKTRGQQVTLSCSPISGHRSVSWYQQTPGQGLQFLFEYFSETQRNKGNFPGRFSGRQFSNSRSEMNVSTLELGDSALYLCASSPALAGTYEQYFGPGTRLTVT.

This sequence joins TRBV7-2 and TRBJ2-3, with a possible D match to TRBD2 (5 bases). Trimming removed 2 bases at V and 4 bases at J, with 19 bases between. The CDR3 covers 17 residues. From germline, CDR1 is SGHTA and CDR2 FQGNSA. The CDR3 loop is CASSLNGKRYLADTQYF. The CDR3 DNA follows: TGTGCCAGCAGCTTAAACGGGAAGAGATATTTGGCAGATACGCAGTATTTT.

J is TRBJ2-3 and V is TRBV6-6; D is perhaps TRBD1 or TRBD2 (5 bases each). Trimming removed 4 bases from V and 1 base from J, with 15 bases in between. The CDR3 runs 16 residues. In germline, CDR1 is MNHNY, CDR2 SVGAGI (reference sequence). The CDR3 loop is CASSFSRESGTDTQYF. CDR3 sequence (DNA): TGTGCCAGCAGTTTCTCCAGGGAGTCGGGCACAGATACGCAGTATTTT.